This TCR beta chain was recovered during a study of response to subunit inactivated influenza vaccine. One entry per CDR3 protein, called by TCRdb with MiXCR from the RT-PCR reads. The sample shows approximately 570,000 distinct CDR3 sequences, less than 8% of them seen only once. The CDR3 spans 20 residues. The germline V gene has CDR1 LNHNV and CDR2 YYDKDF (reference sequence). V was cut by 1 base and J by 0 bases, with 19 bases left in between. This clonotype was counted many times. Its antigen remains unknown. The study, taken as a whole, reports: Authors suggested that a seasonal influenza vaccination recruits few new T cells each time.

This sequence joins TRBV15 and TRBJ2-6; perhaps TRBD1 as D (6 bases). This clonotype was sampled from a man aged 45 to 70 who received an inactivated influenza vaccine. Specimen: PBMCs from blood, collected roughly 24 months after vaccination. The CDR3 loop reads CATSRGLNRDTLSGANVLTF. In DNA, the CDR3 is TGTGCCACCAGCAGAGGGTTAAACCGGGACACCCTCTCTGGGGCCAACGTCCTGACTTTC.